This entry is about one T cell receptor beta chain. Its antigen is not known. Timing groups of about 4 and about 12 weeks for second doses were pooled. These data belong to a study of T cell responses to AZD1222 COVID-19 vaccine. Findings of the study overall: In a largely white British group with more females than males, clonal diversity was possibly underestimated.

Germline V CDR1 and CDR2: ENHRY, SYGVKD. V dropped 0 bases and J dropped 0 bases, with 12 bases sitting between them. The CDR3 has 16 amino acids. Repertoires were generated with immunoSEQ multiplex PCR, while TCRdb's copy carries only in-frame clones and drops some. The sample lists around 170,000 clones, over 90% occurring once. This clonotype was obtained from an adult who received the AZD1222 COVID-19 vaccine. The specimen was peripheral blood, collected 28 days after the second AZD1222 dose. The gene calls are TRBV10-3 and TRBJ2-7, with D perhaps matching TRBD1 or TRBD2 (5 bases each). In DNA form, the CDR3 reads TGTGCCATCAGTGAGTCAGGGGCTAGCTTCTCCTACGAGCAGTACTTC. It specifies CAISESGASFSYEQYF.